Below, 11 T cell receptor beta chains from the same sample are listed, as sequenced in a study of T cell responses to AZD1222 COVID-19 vaccine. Libraries were prepared by immunoSEQ multiplex PCR; TCRdb keeps only in-frame clonotypes and omits some of them. The sample lists roughly 120,000 clones, about 85% occurring once. The sample consisted of peripheral blood, taken 28 days after the second AZD1222 dose. These TCRs come from an adult who received the AZD1222 COVID-19 vaccine.

The J gene is TRBJ2-2, the V gene TRBV7-9, with D unclear. The CDR3 sequence is 14 residues long. Germline-derived CDR1 and CDR2 are SEHNR and FQNEAQ (reference sequence). The ends were cut back, 2 bases at V and 1 base at J, with 5 bases in the middle. The CDR3 nucleotides are TGTGCCAGCAGCTTAAACCAGAACACCGGGGAGCTGTTTTTT. It codes for CASSLNQNTGELFF.

The chain links TRBV6-5 to TRBJ1-1, with D unclear. V dropped 2 bases and J dropped 0 bases, with 7 bases sitting between them. Germline V gene data show CDR1 as MNHEY and CDR2 as SVGAGI. CDR3 length: 14 amino acids. The CDR3 reads CASSYGLMNTEAFF. CDR3 nucleotide sequence: TGTGCCAGCAGTTACGGTCTGATGAACACTGAAGCTTTCTTT.

The CDR3 DNA reads as TGTGCCAGCAGCTCCGGGGCCGTGGACGAGCAGTACTTC. It specifies CASSSGAVDEQYF. V usage is TRBV13 and J usage is TRBJ2-7; TRBD1 or TRBD2 may be the D gene (5 bases each). Trimming removed 4 bases from V and 5 bases from J, with 12 bases in between. Germline V gene data show CDR1 as PRHDT and CDR2 as FYEKMQ (reference sequence). The CDR3 sequence is 13 residues long.

The chain is built from TRBV18 and TRBJ1-5; 9 bases are a match to TRBD1. This CDR3 spans 16 amino acids. CDR1 is KGHSH, CDR2 LQKENI, per germline. V trimming: 1 base; J trimming: 1 base; junction bases outside the gene matches: 2. CDR3 DNA sequence: TGTGCCAGCTCACCACTCGGACAGGGGAGCAATCAGCCCCAGCATTTT. This gives the protein CASSPLGQGSNQPQHF.

A word on this clone: Other DNA variants within this sample encode the same CDR3. This chain uses TRBV5-4 with TRBJ1-1; D is uncertain. Trimming left V 4 bases short and J 0 bases short, with 1 base between. Germline V gives CDR1 SGHNT, CDR2 YYREEE (reference sequence). CDR3 size: 11 residues. The CDR3 region has the DNA TGTGCCAGCAGCCTGAACACTGAAGCTTTCTTT. Translated, it gives CASSLNTEAFF. Using reference TRBV5-4 and TRBJ1-1 for the parts outside the CDR3, the full variable domain is ETGVTQSPTHLIKTRGQQVTLRCSSQSGHNTVSWYQQALGQGPQFIFQYYREEENGRGNFPPRFSGLQFPNYSSELNVNALELDDSALYLCASSLNTEAFFGQGTRLTVV.

V usage is TRBV7-2 and J usage is TRBJ1-6; no reliable D call. The CDR3 sequence is 15 residues long. Deletions cut 5 bases from V and 10 bases from J, with 18 bases between. Germline CDR1 and CDR2: SGHTA and FQGNSA. CDR3: CASSVGPPGGSPLHF. In nucleotides, the CDR3 is TGTGCCAGCAGCGTAGGTCCCCCGGGCGGCTCACCCCTCCACTTT.

This clone was observed once. This chain joins TRBV9 and TRBJ1-2; no definite D call. The CDR3 covers 13 residues. CDR1 is SGDLS, CDR2 YYNGEE, per germline. V was pared by 5 bases and J by 8 bases, with 16 bases between. The CDR3 sequence is CASRENSLTGYTF. CDR3 coding DNA: TGTGCCAGCAGGGAGAATTCACTAACGGGCTACACCTTC.

The chain joins TRBV7-2 to TRBJ2-5; 7 nucleotides match TRBD1. The CDR3 is 15 amino acids. V was pared by 2 bases and J by 1 base, with 4 bases of the junction left unmatched. CDR1 is SGHTA, CDR2 FQGNSA, per germline. In DNA, the CDR3 is TGTGCCAGCAGCTTAACGGGACAGAGCCAAGAGACCCAGTACTTC. Its translation is CASSLTGQSQETQYF.

The chain couples TRBV7-2 to TRBJ2-3; 11 bases agree with TRBD2. Germline V lookup: CDR1 SGHTA, CDR2 FQGNSA. Trimming removed 2 bases from V and 0 bases from J; junction bases left unmatched: 1. The CDR3 contains 16 residues. CDR3 protein: CASSLTSGGSTDTQYF. The DNA of the CDR3 is TGTGCCAGCAGCTTAACTAGCGGGGGAAGCACAGATACGCAGTATTTT.

Only one count was recorded for this clone. This chain joins TRBV11-2 and TRBJ1-6; TRBD1 is a possible D gene (5 bases). The CDR3 has 15 amino acids. The germline CDR1 and CDR2 sequences are SGHAT and FQNNGV. Deletions cut 2 bases from V and 7 bases from J, with 12 bases between. CDR3 nucleotides: TGTGCCAGCAGCTTAATGGGTCAGGGCAATTCACCCCTCCACTTT. It codes for CASSLMGQGNSPLHF. The full variable domain, its missing parts supplied by reference TRBV11-2 and TRBJ1-6, is EAGVAQSPRYKIIEKRQSVAFWCNPISGHATLYWYQQILGQGPKLLIQFQNNGVVDDSQLPKDRFSAERLKGVDSTLKIQPAKLEDSAVYLCASSLMGQGNSPLHFGNGTRLTVT.

The chain recombines TRBV28 with TRBJ1-5; TRBD1 agrees at 9 bases. CDR1 MDHEN and CDR2 SYDVKM come from the germline V gene. The CDR3 totals 15 residues. V was pared by 6 bases and J by 4 bases, with 7 bases of the junction left unmatched. The CDR3 DNA reads as TGTGCCAGCAGCTTCACAGGGGGCCGAAATCAGCCCCAGCATTTT. Translated: CASSFTGGRNQPQHF.